These T cell receptor beta chains were read from a single sample in a study of blood T cell repertoires in COVID-19. Generated by immunoSEQ multiplex PCR, the TCRdb table keeps only in-frame clones and is missing some. The data contain about 44,000 clones, roughly 87% of them seen just once; the ten biggest clones take up 15% to 18%. Sequenced sample: peripheral blood. The receptors shown here come from a man aged 65 to 85 with active COVID-19. CDR3s include the opening cysteine and the closing phenylalanine or tryptophan. Fields, in order: D gene, V gene, J gene, clone size, CDR3 protein, CDR3 DNA. D genes are given only for firm matches. Size values are once, few and many counts, or a class for expanded clones, and some rows have none.

d_gene: .
v_gene: TRBV7-2
j_gene: TRBJ2-7
abundance: .
CDR3aa: CASSLAGGAMISYEQYF
CDR3nt: TGTGCCAGCAGCTTAGCGGGGGGGGCGATGATTTCCTACGAGCAGTACTTC

d_gene: TRBD1
v_gene: TRBV18
j_gene: TRBJ2-7
abundance: .
CDR3aa: CASSRDRGYEQYF
CDR3nt: TGTGCCAGCTCACGGGACAGGGGTTACGAGCAGTACTTC

d_gene: .
v_gene: TRBV11-2
j_gene: TRBJ2-5
abundance: once
CDR3aa: CASRDSQETQYF
CDR3nt: TGTGCCAGCAGGGACAGCCAAGAGACCCAGTACTTC

d_gene: TRBD1
v_gene: TRBV19
j_gene: TRBJ1-5
abundance: .
CDR3aa: CASRDRGNQPQHF
CDR3nt: TGTGCCAGTAGAGACAGGGGCAATCAGCCCCAGCATTTT

d_gene: TRBD1
v_gene: TRBV5-1
j_gene: TRBJ2-7
abundance: few
CDR3aa: CASSLALTPGGMVDEQYF
CDR3nt: TGCGCCAGCAGCTTGGCTCTTACGCCAGGGGGCATGGTCGACGAGCAGTACTTC

d_gene: TRBD1
v_gene: TRBV6-1
j_gene: TRBJ2-3
abundance: .
CDR3aa: CASSEIRGRGSDTQYF
CDR3nt: TGTGCCAGCAGTGAAATAAGGGGGCGAGGGTCAGATACGCAGTATTTT

d_gene: .
v_gene: TRBV19
j_gene: TRBJ2-3
abundance: .
CDR3aa: CASSTETGTSTDTQYF
CDR3nt: TGTGCCAGTAGTACAGAGACAGGGACTAGCACAGATACGCAGTATTTT

d_gene: TRBD1
v_gene: TRBV19
j_gene: TRBJ1-1
abundance: .
CDR3aa: CASSFGTEITEAFF
CDR3nt: TGTGCCAGTAGCTTCGGGACAGAAATCACTGAAGCTTTCTTT

d_gene: TRBD2
v_gene: TRBV7-2
j_gene: TRBJ2-3
abundance: .
CDR3aa: CASSFYGGSTDTQYF
CDR3nt: TGTGCCAGCAGCTTCTACGGGGGGAGCACAGATACGCAGTATTTT

d_gene: .
v_gene: TRBV6-5
j_gene: TRBJ2-7
abundance: .
CDR3aa: CASRRTASSYEQYF
CDR3nt: TGTGCCAGCCGGAGGACGGCAAGCTCCTACGAGCAGTACTTC

d_gene: .
v_gene: TRBV7-2
j_gene: TRBJ2-5
abundance: .
CDR3aa: CASSPPRETQYF
CDR3nt: TGTGCCAGCAGCCCCCCCCGTGAGACCCAGTACTTC

d_gene: .
v_gene: TRBV6-5
j_gene: TRBJ2-7
abundance: .
CDR3aa: CASSVRGGGVYEQYF
CDR3nt: TGTGCCAGCAGCGTCCGGGGCGGAGGGGTCTACGAGCAGTACTTC

d_gene: TRBD2
v_gene: TRBV28
j_gene: TRBJ2-2
abundance: .
CDR3aa: CASTTSGGPVGTGELFF
CDR3nt: TGTGCCAGTACAACTAGCGGGGGCCCGGTGGGCACCGGGGAGCTGTTTTTT

d_gene: TRBD1
v_gene: TRBV10-3
j_gene: TRBJ2-3
abundance: .
CDR3aa: CAISGQGTDTQYF
CDR3nt: TGTGCCATCAGCGGACAGGGCACAGATACGCAGTATTTT

d_gene: TRBD1
v_gene: TRBV28
j_gene: TRBJ2-7
abundance: .
CDR3aa: CASSLLGPGTAYEQYF
CDR3nt: TGTGCCAGCAGTTTATTAGGGCCTGGGACAGCCTACGAGCAGTACTTC

d_gene: .
v_gene: TRBV2
j_gene: TRBJ2-7
abundance: .
CDR3aa: CASSEGARYEQYF
CDR3nt: TGTGCCAGCAGTGAGGGGGCGCGATACGAGCAGTACTTC

d_gene: TRBD2
v_gene: TRBV10-3
j_gene: TRBJ2-1
abundance: .
CDR3aa: CAISVGLAGADNEQFF
CDR3nt: TGTGCCATCAGTGTTGGGCTAGCGGGGGCCGACAATGAGCAGTTCTTC

d_gene: .
v_gene: TRBV11-2
j_gene: TRBJ2-7
abundance: few
CDR3aa: CASSLANFGEQYF
CDR3nt: TGTGCCAGCAGCTTAGCCAATTTCGGGGAGCAGTACTTC

d_gene: .
v_gene: TRBV28
j_gene: TRBJ2-6
abundance: .
CDR3aa: CASVRGRGSGANVLTF
CDR3nt: TGTGCCAGCGTAAGGGGGAGGGGCTCTGGGGCCAACGTCCTGACTTTC

d_gene: TRBD2
v_gene: TRBV7-3
j_gene: TRBJ2-3
abundance: once
CDR3aa: CASSRTSGGNTDTQYF
CDR3nt: TGTGCCAGCAGCCGGACTAGCGGGGGGAACACAGATACGCAGTATTTT

d_gene: TRBD1
v_gene: TRBV5-4
j_gene: TRBJ1-4
abundance: .
CDR3aa: CASSRDRGFGNEKLFF
CDR3nt: TGTGCCAGCAGCAGGGACAGGGGATTTGGTAATGAAAAACTGTTTTTT

d_gene: .
v_gene: TRBV7-2
j_gene: TRBJ2-5
abundance: .
CDR3aa: CASSLASGERETQYF
CDR3nt: TGTGCCAGCAGCTTAGCTTCAGGGGAGCGCGAGACCCAGTACTTC

d_gene: .
v_gene: TRBV4-2
j_gene: TRBJ2-2
abundance: .
CDR3aa: CASSQAALPNTGELFF
CDR3nt: TGTGCCAGCAGCCAAGCCGCGCTACCGAACACCGGGGAGCTGTTTTTT

d_gene: TRBD1
v_gene: TRBV7-9
j_gene: TRBJ2-3
abundance: .
CDR3aa: CASSGGTGGTDTQYF
CDR3nt: TGTGCCAGCAGCGGCGGGACAGGGGGCACAGATACGCAGTATTTT

d_gene: TRBD1
v_gene: TRBV3-1/TRBV3-2
j_gene: TRBJ1-4
abundance: once
CDR3aa: CASSQGTGTEVEKLFF
CDR3nt: TGTGCCAGCAGCCAAGGTACGGGGACAGAGGTTGAAAAACTGTTTTTT